One and the same sample provided the 14 T cell receptor beta chains below, sequenced in a study of blood T cells in healthy people across ages. A J-beta primer mix and a sample-barcoded 5' primer were used in a second PCR of about 6 to 12 cycles. TCRdb passed the 5' RACE reads through MiXCR, listing each CDR3 protein once. The data hold roughly 800,000 distinct CDR3 sequences, with around a quarter observed a single time. This sample also appeared in a second study, on T cells of mothers and their children.

Sequencing was carried out using blood. Every receptor here comes from a boy younger than 18 in good health.

This clonotype was found a few times. This rearrangement joins TRBV7-9 to TRBJ2-5; D is unresolved. Germline values: CDR1 SEHNR, CDR2 FQNEAQ (reference sequence). The CDR3 extends over 14 amino acids. V lost 1 base to trimming and J lost 2 bases, with 8 bases between them. DNA for the CDR3: TGTGCCAGCAGCTTAGGCCTCAAACAAGAGACCCAGTACTTC. Amino acid sequence: CASSLGLKQETQYF.

V gene TRBV18 combines with J gene TRBJ2-7; 12 nucleotides agree with TRBD1. Germline V lookup: CDR1 KGHSH, CDR2 LQKENI. CDR3 length equals 16 residues. The V gene end was trimmed by 1 base and the J gene end by 9 bases; junction bases not matched to a gene: 10. CDR3: CASSPRGTGGEIGQYF. In DNA, the CDR3 is TGTGCCAGCTCACCACGTGGGACAGGGGGCGAAATAGGGCAGTACTTC.

The CDR3 is CASSVGGLAGSEQYF. CDR3 coding DNA: TGTGCCAGCAGCGTAGGGGGGCTAGCGGGAAGCGAGCAGTACTTC. The rearrangement joins TRBV9 to TRBJ2-1, with 9 bases lining up with TRBD2. Near its end, the DNA agrees better with TRBJ2-7, so the J call may be wrong. This CDR3 spans 15 amino acids. Looked up from germline, CDR1 is SGDLS and CDR2 is YYNGEE.

The chain has TRBV20-1 and TRBJ2-5; 9 positions agree with TRBD1. The germline CDR1 and CDR2 sequences are DFQATT and SNEGSKA (reference sequence). Unmatched junction bases numbered 7, after V lost 2 bases and J lost 3 bases. The CDR3 totals 15 residues. In DNA form, the CDR3 reads TGCAGTGCTAGATCATACCGGGACAGGGAAGAGACCCAGTACTTC. It is translated as CSARSYRDREETQYF.

This clonotype has a handful of counts. This chain uses TRBV7-3 with TRBJ2-5, with TRBD2 matching 9 bases. TRBJ2-1 explains the end of the DNA better; the J call may be wrong. Germline V gives CDR1 SGHTA, CDR2 FQGTGA. The CDR3 covers 15 residues. The DNA for the CDR3 is TGTGCCAGCAGCTTTCTCGGCGGGAGGGCCGATGAGCAGTTCTTC. This codes for CASSFLGGRADEQFF.

The table lists this clonotype with a few counts. The rearrangement joins TRBV20-1 to TRBJ2-7; 10 bases align to TRBD2. Trimming at V came to 3 bases and at J to 3 bases, leaving 2 bases not matched to a gene. Per germline, CDR1 DFQATT and CDR2 SNEGSKA (reference sequence). The CDR3 is 13 amino acids. DNA for the CDR3: TGCAGTGCTAGGACTAGCGGGTACTACGAGCAGTACTTC. Translation: CSARTSGYYEQYF.

V is TRBV6-6 and J is TRBJ1-3, with D possibly being TRBD1 (5 bases). Germline V gives CDR1 MNHNY, CDR2 SVGAGI (reference sequence). With 2 bases removed from V and 1 base from J, the gap between germline ends came to 12 bases. The CDR3 is 16 amino acids. DNA for the CDR3: TGTGCCAGCAGTTACCCACCGGGGGTTTCTGGAAACACCATATATTTT. This codes for CASSYPPGVSGNTIYF.

In its sample, this clonotype was seen a few times. V gene TRBV5-5 combines with J gene TRBJ2-4, with unresolved D. CDR1 and CDR2 from the germline V gene are SGHKS and YYEKEE (reference sequence). There are 17 residues in the CDR3. Deletions cut 0 bases from V and 0 bases from J, with 13 bases between. In DNA form, the CDR3 reads TGTGCCAGCAGCTTGGGACGGAGCGAACTAGCCAAAAACATTCAGTACTTC. Its protein is CASSLGRSELAKNIQYF.

About this clonotype itself: Compared with germline, one end of the junction differs, possibly owing to a read error. The chain recombines TRBV29-1 with TRBJ2-7; 7 bases agree with TRBD2. CDR1 is SQVTM and CDR2 is ANQGSEA in the germline V gene. There are 11 residues in the CDR3. The CDR3 DNA follows: TGCAGCGTTGTCCGGGGGGACGAGCAGTGCTTC. Protein product: CSVVRGDEQCF.

The chain uses TRBV24-1 and TRBJ2-1, with TRBD2 as a possible D gene (5 bases). Between the trimmed V and J ends, which lost 9 bases and 3 bases, there was a span of 11 bases. The CDR3 covers 13 residues. The germline gives CDR1 KGHDR, CDR2 SFDVKD. The CDR3 sequence is CATGVLGYNEQFF. CDR3 nucleotides: TGTGCCACCGGAGTACTAGGCTACAATGAGCAGTTCTTC.

The rearrangement links TRBV9 to TRBJ2-7, with D hard to call. The CDR3 contains 14 residues. Deletions cut 4 bases from V and 4 bases from J, with 15 bases between. Germline V gene sequence: CDR1 SGDLS, CDR2 YYNGEE. This chain's CDR3 is CASSPQSGPYEQYF. DNA for the CDR3: TGTGCCAGCAGCCCCCAATCAGGACCTTACGAGCAGTACTTC.

In this sample, this clonotype turned up a few times. CDR3 sequence: CASSEIQGSEQYF. For the CDR3, the DNA is TGCGCCAGCAGCGAGATACAGGGGAGTGAGCAGTACTTC. V and J are TRBV4-1 and TRBJ2-5, with 7 bases aligning to TRBD1. The CDR3 totals 13 residues. CDR1 is MGHRA and CDR2 is YSYEKL in the germline V gene. Unmatched junction bases numbered 11, after V lost 5 bases and J lost 11 bases.

Points on this clonotype: The junction departs from germline at one end; a sequencing error may be responsible. The chain employs TRBV5-1 and TRBJ2-2, with D possibly being TRBD1 (6 bases). From germline, CDR1 is SGHRS and CDR2 YFSETQ. The CDR3 is 15 amino acids. The CDR3 region has the DNA TGCGTCAGCAGCTCCGTAGTAGGGGGAACCGGGGAGCTGTTTTTT. Translating it yields CVSSSVVGGTGELFF.

The genes are TRBV20-1 and TRBJ1-5; no clear D gene. Germline CDR1 reads DFQATT; CDR2 reads SNEGSKA (reference sequence). This CDR3 region has 12 residues. V was shortened by 6 bases and J by 4 bases, with 10 bases between the two germline ends. The CDR3 loop is CSAVASNQPQHF. The DNA for the CDR3 is TGCAGTGCCGTAGCGTCTAATCAGCCCCAGCATTTT.